These T cell receptor beta chains were read from a single sample in a study of identical twins. One entry per CDR3 protein, called by TCRdb with MiXCR from the 5' RACE reads. The sample contains approximately 140,000 distinct CDR3 sequences, approximately 4% of which appear only once. The specimen sequenced was memory T cells sorted from blood. These TCRs come from a man between 18 and 29 years old in good health. Both conserved end residues are part of each CDR3. Each record gives: V gene, J gene, clone size, CDR3 length, D gene, CDR3 DNA, CDR3 protein. The D gene is left open where the match is weak. Sizes are listed as once, few, many, or a class for an expanded clone.

TRBV20-1	TRBJ2-5	many	14	NA	TGCAGTGCTAGAGATTCGCTGCGGCAAGAGACCCAGTACTTC	CSARDSLRQETQYF
TRBV5-1	TRBJ2-2	many	14	NA	TGCGCCAGCAGCGAGAGGGTTAAGGCCGGGGAGCTGTTTTTT	CASSERVKAGELFF
TRBV20-1	TRBJ2-1	many	14	TRBD1	TGCAGCATGGATACGGGACAGGGGTACAATGAGCAGTTCTTC	CSMDTGQGYNEQFF
TRBV29-1	TRBJ2-7	many	11	NA	TGCAGCGTGAGGGGATCCTACGAGCAGTACTTC	CSVRGSYEQYF
TRBV27	TRBJ1-5	many	14	NA	TGTGCCAGCAGTCCCCCGGGACAAAATCAGCCCCAGCATTTT	CASSPPGQNQPQHF
TRBV4-2	TRBJ2-3	many	12	NA	TGTGCCAGCAGTCGGGACGGCGATACGCAGTATTTT	CASSRDGDTQYF
TRBV15	TRBJ1-4	many	14	NA	TGTGCCACCAGCCGACGACAGCTTAATGAAAAACTGTTTTTT	CATSRRQLNEKLFF
TRBV20-1	TRBJ2-7	many	14	TRBD2	TGCAGTGCTATAGCGGGAGACGGTGAGGACGAGCAGTACTTC	CSAIAGDGEDEQYF
TRBV5-1	TRBJ2-4	many	17	NA	TGCGCCAGCAGCCTCCGGACGGATACCCTAGCCAAAAACATTCAGTACTTC	CASSLRTDTLAKNIQYF
TRBV6-1	TRBJ1-2	many	11	TRBD1	TGTGCCAGCGGCCTCGGGACAGGTTGGACCTTC	CASGLGTGWTF
TRBV7-2	TRBJ2-6	many	14	NA	TGTGCCAGCAGCCCCAAGACTGGGGCCAACGTCCTGACTTTC	CASSPKTGANVLTF
TRBV3-1	TRBJ1-2	many	13	NA	TGTGCCAGCAGCCAAGATCTACCAGCCCGTCTCACCTTC	CASSQDLPARLTF
TRBV30	TRBJ2-7	many	13	NA	TGTGCCTGGAGCGCGGGACCGCCCTACGAGCAGTACTTC	CAWSAGPPYEQYF
TRBV6-4	TRBJ2-1	many	13	NA	TGTGCCAGCAGTGGCGATACTTACAATGAGCAGTTCTTC	CASSGDTYNEQFF
TRBV20-1	TRBJ2-7	many	15	TRBD2	TGCAGTGCTAGACCCCCTGGAGGGAGGGACTACGAGCAGTACTTC	CSARPPGGRDYEQYF
TRBV3-1	TRBJ2-4	many	14	TRBD1	TGTGCCAGCAGCCAAGACAGGGGGCGTAACATTCAGTACTTC	CASSQDRGRNIQYF
TRBV20-1	TRBJ2-1	few	15	TRBD2	TGCAGTGCTGGAGACCCCGGACTAGCGGGAGATGAGCAGTTCTTC	CSAGDPGLAGDEQFF
TRBV11-2	TRBJ2-7	many	14	NA	TGTGCCAGCAGCTCGATCACACAGGGTTTCGAGCAGTACTTC	CASSSITQGFEQYF
TRBV5-1	TRBJ2-5	many	14	NA	TGCGCCAGCAGCCCGGAACCCGGCCGAGAGACCCAGTACTTC	CASSPEPGRETQYF
TRBV29-1	TRBJ2-2	many	13	NA	TGCAGCGTCCTTAGCGGTTCCACCGGGGAGCTGTTTTTT	CSVLSGSTGELFF
TRBV28	TRBJ2-7	many	14	TRBD1	TGTGCCAGCAATCAAAGGGACAGGGTGCGCGAGCAGTACTTC	CASNQRDRVREQYF
TRBV6-5	TRBJ2-5	many	18	NA	TGTGCCAGCAGTTACTCGACTGGGACACATAATTTACAAGAGACCCAGTACTTC	CASSYSTGTHNLQETQYF
TRBV7-7	TRBJ2-2	many	17	TRBD1	TGTGCCAGCAGCTCACCCCCGACAGGGGTCGGAACCGGGGAGCTGTTTTTT	CASSSPPTGVGTGELFF
TRBV28	TRBJ2-6	many	16	NA	TGTGCCAGCAGTTTATATTCCTTCTCTGGGGCCAACGTCCTGACTTTC	CASSLYSFSGANVLTF
TRBV5-1	TRBJ2-1	many	13	TRBD2	TGCGCCAGTAGCGGGGGGGCCTTAAATGAGCAGTTCTTC	CASSGGALNEQFF
TRBV2	TRBJ2-7	many	14	TRBD1	TGTGCCAGCAGTGGCTGGACAGGGGGCGACGAGCAGTACTTC	CASSGWTGGDEQYF
TRBV29-1	TRBJ1-1	many	13	NA	TGCAGCATGACCCGACAGCGGAACACTGAAGCTTTCTTT	CSMTRQRNTEAFF
TRBV7-2	TRBJ1-4	many	14	NA	TGTGCCAGCAGCTTATCCAGGGGTGGTGAAAAACTGTTTTTT	CASSLSRGGEKLFF
TRBV6-1	TRBJ1-1	many	15	NA	TGTGCCAGCAGTGGGCGGACGGGAGAAGGGACTGAAGCTTTCTTT	CASSGRTGEGTEAFF
TRBV20-1	TRBJ1-4	many	14	TRBD1	TGCAGTGCTAGCCGGACAGGGATAGGTGAAAAACTGTTTTTT	CSASRTGIGEKLFF
TRBV6-1	TRBJ2-2	many	13	NA	TGTGCCAGCGGCGGGATGAACACCGGGGAGCTGTTTTTT	CASGGMNTGELFF
TRBV5-5	TRBJ2-1	many	12	NA	TGTGCCAGCAGCTTGGGGGAGAATGAGCAGTTCTTC	CASSLGENEQFF